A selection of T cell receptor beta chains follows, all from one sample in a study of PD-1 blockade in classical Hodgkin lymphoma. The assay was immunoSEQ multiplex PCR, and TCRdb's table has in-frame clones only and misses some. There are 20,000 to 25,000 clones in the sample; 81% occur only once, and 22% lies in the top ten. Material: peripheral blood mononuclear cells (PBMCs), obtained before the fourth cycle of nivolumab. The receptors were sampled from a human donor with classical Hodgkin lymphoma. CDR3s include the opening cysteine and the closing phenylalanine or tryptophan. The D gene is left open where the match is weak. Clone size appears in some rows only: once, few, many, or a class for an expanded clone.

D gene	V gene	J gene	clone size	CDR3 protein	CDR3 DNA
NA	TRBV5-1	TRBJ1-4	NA	CASSLRTAATNEKLFF	TGCGCCAGCAGCTTAAGGACAGCTGCAACTAATGAAAAACTGTTTTTT
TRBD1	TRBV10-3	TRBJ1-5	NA	CAISEDRVGRPQHF	TGTGCCATCAGTGAAGACAGGGTCGGTCGGCCCCAGCATTTT
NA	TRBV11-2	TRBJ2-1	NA	CASSRGHIVNEQFF	TGTGCCAGCAGCCGAGGGCACATCGTCAATGAGCAGTTCTTC
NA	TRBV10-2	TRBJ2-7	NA	CASSEAHEQYF	TGCGCCAGCAGTGAGGCCCACGAGCAGTACTTC
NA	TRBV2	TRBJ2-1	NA	CASSGGRGPVNEQFF	TGTGCCAGCAGTGGGGGCAGGGGCCCGGTCAATGAGCAGTTCTTC
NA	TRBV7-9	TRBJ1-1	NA	CASSFDPARGKKNTEAFF	TGTGCCAGCAGCTTTGACCCAGCACGAGGTAAAAAGAACACTGAAGCTTTCTTT
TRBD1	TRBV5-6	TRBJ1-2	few	CASSIGQGMGGYTF	TGTGCCAGCAGCATAGGACAGGGGATGGGTGGCTACACCTTC
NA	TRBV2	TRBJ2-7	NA	CASKPRDVSYEQYF	TGTGCCAGCAAACCACGGGACGTTTCCTACGAGCAGTACTTC
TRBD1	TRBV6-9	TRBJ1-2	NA	CASRQGTGDGYTF	TGTGCCAGCCGACAAGGGACAGGGGATGGCTACACCTTC
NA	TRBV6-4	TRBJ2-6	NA	CASATKGRIGANVLTF	TGTGCCAGCGCAACGAAAGGACGGATTGGGGCCAACGTCCTGACTTTC
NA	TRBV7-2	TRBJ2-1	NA	CASSLETRFFGEQFF	TGTGCCAGCAGCTTAGAAACTAGGTTTTTCGGTGAGCAGTTCTTC
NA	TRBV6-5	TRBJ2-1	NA	CASSYRGFGNEQFF	TGTGCCAGCAGTTACAGGGGATTTGGCAATGAGCAGTTCTTC
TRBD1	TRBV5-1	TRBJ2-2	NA	CASSSTGGSNTGELFF	TGCGCCAGCAGCTCAACAGGGGGATCGAACACCGGGGAGCTGTTTTTT
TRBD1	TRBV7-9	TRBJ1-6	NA	CASSVQTTGTYNSPLHF	TGTGCCAGCAGCGTTCAAACGACAGGGACCTATAATTCACCCCTCCACTTT
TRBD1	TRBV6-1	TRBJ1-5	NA	CASFGTEDQPQHF	TGTGCCAGTTTCGGGACAGAGGATCAGCCCCAGCATTTT
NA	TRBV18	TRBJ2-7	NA	CASSPGTLTYEQYF	TGTGCCAGCTCACCGGGGACGCTTACCTACGAGCAGTACTTC
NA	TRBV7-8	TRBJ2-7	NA	CASSLGRGAYEQYF	TGTGCCAGCAGCTTGGGTAGGGGGGCCTACGAGCAGTACTTC
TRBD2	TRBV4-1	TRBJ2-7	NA	CASSQEPGLAGSFSYEQYF	TGCGCCAGCAGCCAAGAACCGGGACTAGCGGGGTCCTTCTCCTACGAGCAGTACTTC
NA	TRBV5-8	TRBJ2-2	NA	CASSSGWGTGELFF	TGTGCCAGCAGCTCCGGCTGGGGTACCGGGGAGCTGTTTTTT
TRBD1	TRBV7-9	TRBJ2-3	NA	CASNRGDTDTQYF	TGTGCCAGCAACAGGGGGGACACAGATACGCAGTATTTT
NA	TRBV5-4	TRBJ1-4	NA	CASSPTNGGSSNEKLFF	TGTGCCAGCAGCCCCACGAATGGAGGCTCTAGTAATGAAAAACTGTTTTTT
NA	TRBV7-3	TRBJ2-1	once	CASSLNPASYNEQFF	TGTGCCAGCAGCTTAAATCCAGCGTCCTACAATGAGCAGTTCTTC
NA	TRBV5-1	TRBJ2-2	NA	CASSGEFRVLGGELFF	TGCGCCAGCAGCGGGGAGTTCCGTGTCCTTGGCGGGGAGCTGTTTTTT
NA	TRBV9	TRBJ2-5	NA	CASSRRGGLQETQYF	TGTGCCAGCTCACGGAGGGGCGGGCTCCAAGAGACCCAGTACTTC
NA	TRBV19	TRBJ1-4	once	CASSIEGLTNEKLFF	TGTGCCAGTAGTATAGAGGGTTTAACTAATGAAAAACTGTTTTTT
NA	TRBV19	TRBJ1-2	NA	CASSPGNHNYGYTF	TGTGCCAGTAGTCCAGGGAACCATAACTATGGCTACACCTTC
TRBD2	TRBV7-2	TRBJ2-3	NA	CASSSSGHSTDTQYF	TGTGCCAGCAGCTCTAGCGGCCATAGCACAGATACGCAGTATTTT
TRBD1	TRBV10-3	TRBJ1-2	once	CAISDSLRQGAFDGYTF	TGTGCCATCAGTGACTCACTTCGACAGGGGGCGTTCGATGGCTACACCTTC
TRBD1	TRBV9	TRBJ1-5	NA	CASSVVGTGDYQPQHF	TGTGCCAGCAGCGTAGTGGGGACAGGGGATTATCAGCCCCAGCATTTT
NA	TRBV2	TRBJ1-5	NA	CASSDDSNQPQHF	TGTGCCAGCAGTGATGACAGCAATCAGCCCCAGCATTTT
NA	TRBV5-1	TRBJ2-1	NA	CASSPSGLTYNEQFF	TGCGCCAGCAGCCCAAGCGGGCTGACCTACAATGAGCAGTTCTTC
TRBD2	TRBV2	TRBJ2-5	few	CASGLGLAGGTYQETQYF	TGTGCCAGCGGGCTGGGACTAGCGGGAGGGACGTACCAAGAGACCCAGTACTTC
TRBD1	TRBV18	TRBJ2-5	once	CASSPMDRYGETQYF	TGTGCCAGCTCACCGATGGACAGGTACGGAGAGACCCAGTACTTC
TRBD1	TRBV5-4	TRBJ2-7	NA	CASSLQGATYEQYF	TGTGCCAGCAGCTTACAGGGGGCAACCTACGAGCAGTACTTC